Listed here is a single T cell receptor (beta chain). Original processing methods: Amplifying reference gene primers gave estimates of nucleated cell counts. Clones were sequenced by immunoSEQ multiplex PCR, and TCRdb holds only the in-frame ones, with some missing. That table furnishes V, J and clone size, whereas the DNA furnished D and trimming. The data hold under 150,000 clones, with roughly four fifths observed a single time. These data are taken from a study of blood T cell repertoires in COVID-19. Study overall: Nucleic acid was either cDNA or gDNA, and it came from T cells, B-cell-depleted T cells, or PBMCs.

The receptor comes from a man older than 75 with acute or convalescent COVID-19. The sequenced material came from peripheral blood.

The DNA for the CDR3 is TGTGCCAGCAGCTTACCGGGACTGCTCAATTACGAGCAGTACTTC. Translated, it gives CASSLPGLLNYEQYF. This rearrangement joins TRBV7-2 to TRBJ2-7, with D perhaps TRBD2 (6 bases). The CDR3 is 15 amino acids. V gave up 2 bases and J gave up 4 bases, with 15 bases separating them. CDR1 and CDR2 (germline): SGHTA, FQGNSA.